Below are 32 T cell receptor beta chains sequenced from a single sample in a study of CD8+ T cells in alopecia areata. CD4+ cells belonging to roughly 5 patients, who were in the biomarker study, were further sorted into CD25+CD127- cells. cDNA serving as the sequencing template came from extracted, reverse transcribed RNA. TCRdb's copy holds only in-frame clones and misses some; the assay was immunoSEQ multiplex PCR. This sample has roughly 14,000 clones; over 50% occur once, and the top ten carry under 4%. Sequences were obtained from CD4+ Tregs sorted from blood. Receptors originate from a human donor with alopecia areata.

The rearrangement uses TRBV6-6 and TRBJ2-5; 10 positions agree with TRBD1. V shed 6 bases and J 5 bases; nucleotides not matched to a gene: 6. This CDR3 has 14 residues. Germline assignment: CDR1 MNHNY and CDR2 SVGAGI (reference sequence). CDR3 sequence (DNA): TGTGCCAGCAGGGCGGACAGGGGGAGGGAGACCCAGTACTTC. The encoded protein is CASRADRGRETQYF.

CDR3 protein: CASSFIGNEQYF. The DNA for the CDR3 is TGCGCCAGCAGCTTTATCGGGAACGAGCAGTACTTC. The chain links TRBV5-1 to TRBJ2-7, with D perhaps TRBD2 (5 bases). This CDR3 is built from 12 residues. V lost 2 bases and J 5 bases, leaving 8 bases between the germline ends. Germline CDR1 reads SGHRS; CDR2 reads YFSETQ.

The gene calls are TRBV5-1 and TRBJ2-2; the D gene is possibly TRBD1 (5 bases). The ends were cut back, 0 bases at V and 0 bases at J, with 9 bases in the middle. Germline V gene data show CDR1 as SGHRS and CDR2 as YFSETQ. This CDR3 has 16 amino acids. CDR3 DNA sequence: TGCGCCAGCAGCTTGGTAGGGGCGGCGAACACCGGGGAGCTGTTTTTT. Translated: CASSLVGAANTGELFF.

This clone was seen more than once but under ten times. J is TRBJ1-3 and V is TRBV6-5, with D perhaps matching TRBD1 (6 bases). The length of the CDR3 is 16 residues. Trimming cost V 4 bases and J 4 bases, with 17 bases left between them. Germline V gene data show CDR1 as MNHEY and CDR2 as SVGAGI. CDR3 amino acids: CASSSPGRGAGNTIYF. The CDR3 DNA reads TGTGCCAGCAGTTCGCCTGGCAGGGGAGCGGGAAACACCATATATTTT.

The CDR3 DNA reads TGTGCCAGCAGCCGGCGGACAGGTCCCTTTTCACCCCTCCACTTT. Translating it yields CASSRRTGPFSPLHF. J is TRBJ1-6 and V is TRBV28; TRBD1 aligns across 7 bases. The germline V gene encodes CDR1 MDHEN and CDR2 SYDVKM. Trimming at V came to 6 bases and at J to 9 bases, leaving 11 bases not matched to a gene. There are 15 residues in the CDR3.

The CDR3 sequence is CASSQFRQGAGGLGFGNEQFF. The CDR3 nucleotides are TGCGCCAGCAGCCAGTTCCGACAGGGGGCTGGGGGTTTGGGATTCGGCAATGAGCAGTTCTTC. The genes are TRBV4-1 and TRBJ2-1; 10 positions match TRBD1. Germline CDR1 is MGHRA and CDR2 is YSYEKL. The CDR3 sequence is 21 residues long. V was clipped by 3 bases and J by 6 bases; unmatched bases: 23.

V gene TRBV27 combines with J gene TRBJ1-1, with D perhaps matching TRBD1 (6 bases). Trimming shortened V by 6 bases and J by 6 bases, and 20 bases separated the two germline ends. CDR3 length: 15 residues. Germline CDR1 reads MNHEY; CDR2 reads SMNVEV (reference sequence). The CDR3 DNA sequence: TGTGCCAGCAGACGAGATGGGGGCCTTGGGGCTGAAGCTTTCTTT. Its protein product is CASRRDGGLGAEAFF.

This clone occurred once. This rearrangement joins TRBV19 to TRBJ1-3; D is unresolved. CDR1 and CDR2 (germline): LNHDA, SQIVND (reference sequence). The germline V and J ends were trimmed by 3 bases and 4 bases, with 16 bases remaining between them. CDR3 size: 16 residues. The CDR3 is CASSIVLLPPGNTIYF. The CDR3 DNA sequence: TGTGCCAGTAGTATCGTCCTATTGCCGCCCGGAAACACCATATATTTT.

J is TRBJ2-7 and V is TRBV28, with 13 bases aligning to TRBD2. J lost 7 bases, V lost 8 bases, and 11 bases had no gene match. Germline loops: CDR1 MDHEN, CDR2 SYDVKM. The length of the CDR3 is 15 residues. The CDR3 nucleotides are TGTGCCAGCCGACCTCGGACTAGCGGGAGTAGAGAGCAGTACTTC. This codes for CASRPRTSGSREQYF.

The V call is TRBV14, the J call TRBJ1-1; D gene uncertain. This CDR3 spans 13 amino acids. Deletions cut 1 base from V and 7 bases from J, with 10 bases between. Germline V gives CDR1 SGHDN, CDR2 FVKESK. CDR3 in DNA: TGTGCCAGCAGCCAAGTCAGGATCGGTGAAGCTTTCTTT. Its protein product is CASSQVRIGEAFF.

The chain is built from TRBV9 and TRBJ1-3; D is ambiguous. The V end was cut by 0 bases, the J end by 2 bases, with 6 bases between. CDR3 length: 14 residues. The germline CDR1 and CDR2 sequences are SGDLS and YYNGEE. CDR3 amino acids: CASSVGGTGNTIYF. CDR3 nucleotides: TGTGCCAGCAGCGTAGGCGGGACTGGAAACACCATATATTTT.

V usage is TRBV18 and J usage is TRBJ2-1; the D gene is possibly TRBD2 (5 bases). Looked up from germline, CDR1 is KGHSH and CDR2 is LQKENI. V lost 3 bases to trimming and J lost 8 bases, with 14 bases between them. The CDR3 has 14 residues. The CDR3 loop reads CASSPPRGFYEQFF. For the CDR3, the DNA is TGTGCCAGCTCACCCCCGAGAGGGTTCTATGAGCAGTTCTTC.

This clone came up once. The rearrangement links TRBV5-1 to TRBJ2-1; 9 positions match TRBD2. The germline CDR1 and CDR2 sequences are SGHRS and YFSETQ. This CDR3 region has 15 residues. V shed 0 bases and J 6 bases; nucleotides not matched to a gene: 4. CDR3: CASSLGAGGSNEQFF. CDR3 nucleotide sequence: TGCGCCAGCAGCTTGGGAGCGGGAGGAAGCAATGAGCAGTTCTTC.

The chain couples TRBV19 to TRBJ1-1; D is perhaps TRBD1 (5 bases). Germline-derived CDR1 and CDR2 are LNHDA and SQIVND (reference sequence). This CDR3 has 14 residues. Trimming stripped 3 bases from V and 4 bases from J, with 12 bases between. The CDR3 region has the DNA TGTGCCAGTAGTATGGGAGGGGCAGTCACTGAAGCTTTCTTT. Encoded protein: CASSMGGAVTEAFF.

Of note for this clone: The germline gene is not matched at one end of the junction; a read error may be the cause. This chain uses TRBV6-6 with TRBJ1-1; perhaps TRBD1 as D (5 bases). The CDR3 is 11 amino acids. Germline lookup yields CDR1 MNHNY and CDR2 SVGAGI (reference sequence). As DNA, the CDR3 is TGTGCCAGCAGTTACAAGGGGAACACTCTCTTT. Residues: CASSYKGNTLF.

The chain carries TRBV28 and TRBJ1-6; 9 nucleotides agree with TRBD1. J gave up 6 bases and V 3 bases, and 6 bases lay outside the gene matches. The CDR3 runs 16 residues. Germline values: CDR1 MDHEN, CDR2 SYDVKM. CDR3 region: CASSLFGTGSNSPLHF. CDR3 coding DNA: TGTGCCAGCAGTTTGTTCGGGACAGGGAGTAATTCACCCCTCCACTTT.

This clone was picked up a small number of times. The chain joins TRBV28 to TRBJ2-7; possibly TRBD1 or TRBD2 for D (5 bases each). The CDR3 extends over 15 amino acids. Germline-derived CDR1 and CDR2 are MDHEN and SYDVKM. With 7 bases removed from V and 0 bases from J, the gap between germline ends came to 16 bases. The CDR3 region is CASTEGPLFSYEQYF. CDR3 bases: TGTGCCAGCACCGAGGGACCGCTATTCTCCTACGAGCAGTACTTC.

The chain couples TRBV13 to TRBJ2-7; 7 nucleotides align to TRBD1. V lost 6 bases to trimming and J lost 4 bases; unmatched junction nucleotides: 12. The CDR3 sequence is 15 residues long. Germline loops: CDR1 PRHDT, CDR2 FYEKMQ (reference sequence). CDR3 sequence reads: CASSPFRTGQYEQYF. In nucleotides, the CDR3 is TGTGCCAGCAGTCCGTTTCGGACGGGACAGTACGAGCAGTACTTC.

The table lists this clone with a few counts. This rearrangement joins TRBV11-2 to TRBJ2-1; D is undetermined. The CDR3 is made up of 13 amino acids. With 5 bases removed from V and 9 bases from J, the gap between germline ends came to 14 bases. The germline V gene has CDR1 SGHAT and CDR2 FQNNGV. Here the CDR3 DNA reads TGTGCCAGCAGCCATCCTACTGACGGTGAGCAGTTCTTC. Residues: CASSHPTDGEQFF.

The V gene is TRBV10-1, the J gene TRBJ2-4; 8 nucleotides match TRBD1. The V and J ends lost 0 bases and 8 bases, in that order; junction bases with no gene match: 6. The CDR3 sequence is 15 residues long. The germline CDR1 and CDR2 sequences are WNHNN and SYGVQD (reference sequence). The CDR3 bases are TGCGCCAGCAGTGAGTCGGGGACAGGTCTGGACATTCAGTACTTC. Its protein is CASSESGTGLDIQYF.

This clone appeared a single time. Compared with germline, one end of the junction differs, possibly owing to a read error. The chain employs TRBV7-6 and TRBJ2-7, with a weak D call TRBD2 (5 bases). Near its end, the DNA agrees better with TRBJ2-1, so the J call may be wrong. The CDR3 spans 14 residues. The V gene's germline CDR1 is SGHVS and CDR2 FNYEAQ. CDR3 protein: CASSLAFESWEQFF. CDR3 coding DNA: TGTGCTAGCAGCTTAGCGTTTGAGTCATGGGAGCAGTTCTTC.

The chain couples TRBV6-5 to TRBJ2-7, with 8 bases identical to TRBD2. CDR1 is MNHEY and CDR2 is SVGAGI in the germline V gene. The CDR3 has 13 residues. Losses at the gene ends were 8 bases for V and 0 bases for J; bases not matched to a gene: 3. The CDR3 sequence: CASGGRSSYEQYF. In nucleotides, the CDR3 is TGTGCCAGCGGCGGGAGGAGCTCCTACGAGCAGTACTTC.

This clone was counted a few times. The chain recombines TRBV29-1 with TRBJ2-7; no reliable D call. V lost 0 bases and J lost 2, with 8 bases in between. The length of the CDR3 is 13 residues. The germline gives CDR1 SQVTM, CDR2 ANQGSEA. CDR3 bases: TGCAGCGTTGAAGAGCGGAATACCTACGAGCAGTACTTC. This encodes CSVEERNTYEQYF.

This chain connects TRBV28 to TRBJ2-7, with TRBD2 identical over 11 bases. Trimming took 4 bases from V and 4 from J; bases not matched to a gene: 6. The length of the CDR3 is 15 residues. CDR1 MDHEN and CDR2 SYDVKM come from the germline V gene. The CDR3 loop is CASSSLAGGLYEQYF. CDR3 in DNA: TGTGCCAGCAGTTCTCTAGCGGGGGGCTTGTACGAGCAGTACTTC.

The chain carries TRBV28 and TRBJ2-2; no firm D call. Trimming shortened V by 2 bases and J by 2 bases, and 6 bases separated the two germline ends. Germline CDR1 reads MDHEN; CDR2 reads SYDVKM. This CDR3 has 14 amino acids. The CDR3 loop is CASSLSENTGELFF. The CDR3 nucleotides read TGTGCCAGCAGTTTAAGTGAAAACACCGGGGAGCTGTTTTTT.

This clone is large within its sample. The CDR3 sequence is CASSLVSGSSYEQYF. The CDR3 nucleotides are TGTGCCAGCAGCTTAGTGTCCGGGAGCTCCTACGAGCAGTACTTC. The chain links TRBV7-8 to TRBJ2-7; a weak D match, TRBD2 (6 bases). The germline V and J ends were trimmed by 1 base and 0 bases, with 10 bases remaining between them. The CDR3 consists of 15 residues. The germline CDR1 and CDR2 sequences are SGHVS and FQNEAQ. Filled out from reference TRBV7-8 and TRBJ2-7, the complete variable domain reads GAGVSQSPRYKVAKRGQDVALRCDPISGHVSLFWYQQALGQGPEFLTYFQNEAQLDKSGLPSDRFFAERPEGSVSTLKIQRTQQEDSAVYLCASSLVSGSSYEQYFGPGTRLTVT.

The CDR3 region has the DNA TGCAGCGTTGCCCCCAACTATGGCTACACCTTC. Encoded protein: CSVAPNYGYTF. The rearrangement uses TRBV29-1 and TRBJ1-2, with D uncertain. This CDR3 is built from 11 residues. Germline CDR1 is SQVTM and CDR2 is ANQGSEA. V lost 4 bases and J 2 bases, leaving 5 bases between the germline ends.

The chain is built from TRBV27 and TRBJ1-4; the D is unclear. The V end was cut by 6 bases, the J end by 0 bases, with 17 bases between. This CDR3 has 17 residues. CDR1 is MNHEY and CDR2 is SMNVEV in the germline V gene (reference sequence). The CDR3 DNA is TGTGCCAGCAGACCCCGTGGCCGGGCTGCAACTAATGAAAAACTGTTTTTT. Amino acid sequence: CASRPRGRAATNEKLFF. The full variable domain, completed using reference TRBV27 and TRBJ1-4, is EAQVTQNPRYLITVTGKKLTVTCSQNMNHEYMSWYRQDPGLGLRQIYYSMNVEVTDKGDVPEGYKVSRKEKRNFPLILESPSPNQTSLYFCASRPRGRAATNEKLFFGSGTQLSVL.

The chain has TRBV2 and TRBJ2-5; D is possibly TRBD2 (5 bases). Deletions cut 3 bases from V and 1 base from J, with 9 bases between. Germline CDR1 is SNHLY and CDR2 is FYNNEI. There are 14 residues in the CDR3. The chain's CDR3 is CASSDWTLQETQYF. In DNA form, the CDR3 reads TGTGCCAGCAGTGATTGGACTCTCCAAGAGACCCAGTACTTC.

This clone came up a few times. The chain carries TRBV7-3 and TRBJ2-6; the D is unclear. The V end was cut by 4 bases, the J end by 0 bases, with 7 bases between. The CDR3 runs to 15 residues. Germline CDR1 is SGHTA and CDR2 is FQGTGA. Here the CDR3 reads CASSSTASGANVLTF. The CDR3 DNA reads TGTGCCAGCAGCTCTACAGCCTCTGGGGCCAACGTCCTGACTTTC.

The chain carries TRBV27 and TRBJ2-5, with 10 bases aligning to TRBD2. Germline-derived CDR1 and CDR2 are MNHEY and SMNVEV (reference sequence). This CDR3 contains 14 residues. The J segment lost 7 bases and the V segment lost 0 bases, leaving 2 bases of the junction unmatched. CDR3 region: CASSLSRLAGTQYF. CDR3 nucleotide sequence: TGTGCCAGCAGTTTATCTCGACTAGCGGGGACCCAGTACTTC.

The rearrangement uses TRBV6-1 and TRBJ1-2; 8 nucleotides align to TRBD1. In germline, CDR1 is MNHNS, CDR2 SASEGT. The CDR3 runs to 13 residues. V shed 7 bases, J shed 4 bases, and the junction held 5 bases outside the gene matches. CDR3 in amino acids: CASTWDRTYGYTF. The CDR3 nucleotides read TGTGCCAGCACCTGGGACAGGACCTATGGCTACACCTTC.